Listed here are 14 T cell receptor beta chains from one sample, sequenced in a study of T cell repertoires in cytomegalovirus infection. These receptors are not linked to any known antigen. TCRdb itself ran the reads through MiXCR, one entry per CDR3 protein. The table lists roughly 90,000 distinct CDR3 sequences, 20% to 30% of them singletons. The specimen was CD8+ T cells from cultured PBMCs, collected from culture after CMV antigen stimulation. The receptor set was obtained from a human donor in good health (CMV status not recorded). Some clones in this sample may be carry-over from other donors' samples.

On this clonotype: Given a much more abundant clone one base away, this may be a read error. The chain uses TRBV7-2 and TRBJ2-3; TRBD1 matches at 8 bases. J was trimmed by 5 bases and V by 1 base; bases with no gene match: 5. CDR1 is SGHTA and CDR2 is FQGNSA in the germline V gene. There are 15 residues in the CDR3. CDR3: CASSLEDRVGDTQYF. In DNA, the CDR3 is TGTGCCAGCAGCTTAGAGGACAGGGTTGGAGATACGCAGTATTTT.

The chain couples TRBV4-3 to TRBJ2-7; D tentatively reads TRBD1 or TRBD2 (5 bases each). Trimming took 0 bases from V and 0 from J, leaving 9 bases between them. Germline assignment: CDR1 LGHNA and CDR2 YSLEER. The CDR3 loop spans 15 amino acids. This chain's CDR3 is CASSQDTRGSYEQYF. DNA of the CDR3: TGCGCCAGCAGCCAAGATACGAGGGGCTCCTACGAGCAGTACTTC.

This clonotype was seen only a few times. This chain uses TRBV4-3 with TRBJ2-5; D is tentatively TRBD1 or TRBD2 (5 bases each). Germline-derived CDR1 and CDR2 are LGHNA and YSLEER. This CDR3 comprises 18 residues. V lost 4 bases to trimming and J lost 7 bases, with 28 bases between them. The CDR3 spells CASSPGPITANQRGTQYF. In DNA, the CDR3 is TGCGCCAGCAGCCCAGGGCCGATCACGGCGAACCAGAGGGGGACCCAGTACTTC.

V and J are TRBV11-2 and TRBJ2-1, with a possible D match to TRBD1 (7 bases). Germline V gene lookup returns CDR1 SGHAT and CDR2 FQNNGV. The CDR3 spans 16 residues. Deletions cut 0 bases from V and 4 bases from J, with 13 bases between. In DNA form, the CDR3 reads TGTGCCAGCAGCTTAGATCGAGCAGGGGGGTACAATGAGCAGTTCTTC. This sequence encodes CASSLDRAGGYNEQFF. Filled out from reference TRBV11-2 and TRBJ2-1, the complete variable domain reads EAGVAQSPRYKIIEKRQSVAFWCNPISGHATLYWYQQILGQGPKLLIQFQNNGVVDDSQLPKDRFSAERLKGVDSTLKIQPAKLEDSAVYLCASSLDRAGGYNEQFFGPGTRLTVL.

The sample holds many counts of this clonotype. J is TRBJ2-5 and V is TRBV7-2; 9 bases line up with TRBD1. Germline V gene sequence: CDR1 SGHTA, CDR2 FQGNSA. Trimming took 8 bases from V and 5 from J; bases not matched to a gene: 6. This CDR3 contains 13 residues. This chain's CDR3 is CASRTGVSETQYF. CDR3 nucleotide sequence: TGTGCCAGCCGGACAGGGGTATCGGAGACCCAGTACTTC.

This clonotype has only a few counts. This CDR3 reads CASSSRTGVNSPLHF. In DNA, the CDR3 is TGTGCCAGCAGCTCGCGGACAGGGGTAAATTCACCCCTCCACTTT. V usage is TRBV7-4 and J usage is TRBJ1-6; 9 nucleotides agree with TRBD1. Germline-derived CDR1 and CDR2 are SGHVT and SQSDAQ. V was pared by 4 bases and J by 7 bases, with 5 bases of the junction left unmatched. The length of the CDR3 is 15 residues.

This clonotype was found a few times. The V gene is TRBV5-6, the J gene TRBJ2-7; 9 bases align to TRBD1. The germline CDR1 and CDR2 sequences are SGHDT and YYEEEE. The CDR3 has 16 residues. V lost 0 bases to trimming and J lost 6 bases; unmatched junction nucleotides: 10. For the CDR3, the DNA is TGTGCCAGCAGCTTGGCCCCCGGGACAGGGATACCCGAGCAGTACTTC. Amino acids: CASSLAPGTGIPEQYF.

The CDR3 region has the DNA TGTGCCAGCGGCTTGCCGGGACAGGGTAGCCAAGAGACCCAGTACTTC. It codes for CASGLPGQGSQETQYF. The chain employs TRBV25-1 and TRBJ2-5; 9 nucleotides match TRBD1. CDR1 is MGHDK, CDR2 SYGVNS, per germline. The length of the CDR3 is 16 residues. J was trimmed by 1 base and V by 8 bases; bases with no gene match: 11. The full variable domain, rest sourced from reference TRBV25-1 and TRBJ2-5, is EADIYQTPRYLVIGTGKKITLECSQTMGHDKMYWYQQDPGMELHLIHYSYGVNSTEKGDLSSESTVSRIRTEHFPLTLESARPSHTSQYLCASGLPGQGSQETQYFGPGTRLLVL.

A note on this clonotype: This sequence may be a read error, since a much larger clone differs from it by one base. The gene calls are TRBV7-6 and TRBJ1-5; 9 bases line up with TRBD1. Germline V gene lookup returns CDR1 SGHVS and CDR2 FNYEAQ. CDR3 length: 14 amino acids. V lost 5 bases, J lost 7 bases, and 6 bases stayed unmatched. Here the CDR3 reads CASSLDRGKQPQHF. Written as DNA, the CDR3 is TGTGCCAGCAGCCTGGACAGGGGAAAACAGCCCCAGCATTTT. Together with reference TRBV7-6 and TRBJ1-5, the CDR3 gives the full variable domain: GAGVSQSPRYKVTKRGQDVALRCDPISGHVSLYWYRQALGQGPEFLTYFNYEAQQDKSGLPNDRFSAERPEGSISTLTIQRTEQRDSAMYRCASSLDRGKQPQHFGDGTRLSIL.

The CDR3 DNA reads TGCGCCAGCAGCTTGGGTCATCTAGGACAGGGCTACGAGCAGTACTTC. Amino acids: CASSLGHLGQGYEQYF. This sequence joins TRBV5-1 and TRBJ2-7; 8 bases line up with TRBD1. Germline V gives CDR1 SGHRS, CDR2 YFSETQ. J gave up 3 bases and V 0 bases, and 8 bases lay outside the gene matches. The CDR3 runs 16 residues.

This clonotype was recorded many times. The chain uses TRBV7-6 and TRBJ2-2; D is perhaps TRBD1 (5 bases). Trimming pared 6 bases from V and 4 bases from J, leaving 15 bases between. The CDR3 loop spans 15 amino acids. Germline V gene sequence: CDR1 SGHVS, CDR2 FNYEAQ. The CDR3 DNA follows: TGTGCCAGCAGTCTTAGATCGCAGGGCACCGGGGAGCTGTTTTTT. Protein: CASSLRSQGTGELFF.

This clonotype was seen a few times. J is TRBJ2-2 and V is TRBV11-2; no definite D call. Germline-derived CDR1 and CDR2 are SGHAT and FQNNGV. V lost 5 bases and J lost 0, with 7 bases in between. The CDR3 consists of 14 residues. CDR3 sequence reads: CASSTVANTGELFF. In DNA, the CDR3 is TGTGCCAGCAGCACCGTGGCGAACACCGGGGAGCTGTTTTTT. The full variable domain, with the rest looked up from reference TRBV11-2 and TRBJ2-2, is EAGVAQSPRYKIIEKRQSVAFWCNPISGHATLYWYQQILGQGPKLLIQFQNNGVVDDSQLPKDRFSAERLKGVDSTLKIQPAKLEDSAVYLCASSTVANTGELFFGEGSRLTVL.

CDR3 sequence (DNA): TGCAGTGCTAGGCCTATTACAGAGGTACTACACTACGAGCAGTACTTC. Protein product: CSARPITEVLHYEQYF. This chain joins TRBV20-1 and TRBJ2-7; D uncertain. V lost 3 bases and J lost 3, with 21 bases in between. The CDR3 runs 16 residues. In germline, CDR1 is DFQATT, CDR2 SNEGSKA (reference sequence).

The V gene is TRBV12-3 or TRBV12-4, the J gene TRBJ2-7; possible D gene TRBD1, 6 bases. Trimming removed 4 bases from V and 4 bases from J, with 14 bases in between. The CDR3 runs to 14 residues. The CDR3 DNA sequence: TGTGCCAGCAGTTATACAGGGCTCGGATACGAGCAGTACTTC. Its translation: CASSYTGLGYEQYF.